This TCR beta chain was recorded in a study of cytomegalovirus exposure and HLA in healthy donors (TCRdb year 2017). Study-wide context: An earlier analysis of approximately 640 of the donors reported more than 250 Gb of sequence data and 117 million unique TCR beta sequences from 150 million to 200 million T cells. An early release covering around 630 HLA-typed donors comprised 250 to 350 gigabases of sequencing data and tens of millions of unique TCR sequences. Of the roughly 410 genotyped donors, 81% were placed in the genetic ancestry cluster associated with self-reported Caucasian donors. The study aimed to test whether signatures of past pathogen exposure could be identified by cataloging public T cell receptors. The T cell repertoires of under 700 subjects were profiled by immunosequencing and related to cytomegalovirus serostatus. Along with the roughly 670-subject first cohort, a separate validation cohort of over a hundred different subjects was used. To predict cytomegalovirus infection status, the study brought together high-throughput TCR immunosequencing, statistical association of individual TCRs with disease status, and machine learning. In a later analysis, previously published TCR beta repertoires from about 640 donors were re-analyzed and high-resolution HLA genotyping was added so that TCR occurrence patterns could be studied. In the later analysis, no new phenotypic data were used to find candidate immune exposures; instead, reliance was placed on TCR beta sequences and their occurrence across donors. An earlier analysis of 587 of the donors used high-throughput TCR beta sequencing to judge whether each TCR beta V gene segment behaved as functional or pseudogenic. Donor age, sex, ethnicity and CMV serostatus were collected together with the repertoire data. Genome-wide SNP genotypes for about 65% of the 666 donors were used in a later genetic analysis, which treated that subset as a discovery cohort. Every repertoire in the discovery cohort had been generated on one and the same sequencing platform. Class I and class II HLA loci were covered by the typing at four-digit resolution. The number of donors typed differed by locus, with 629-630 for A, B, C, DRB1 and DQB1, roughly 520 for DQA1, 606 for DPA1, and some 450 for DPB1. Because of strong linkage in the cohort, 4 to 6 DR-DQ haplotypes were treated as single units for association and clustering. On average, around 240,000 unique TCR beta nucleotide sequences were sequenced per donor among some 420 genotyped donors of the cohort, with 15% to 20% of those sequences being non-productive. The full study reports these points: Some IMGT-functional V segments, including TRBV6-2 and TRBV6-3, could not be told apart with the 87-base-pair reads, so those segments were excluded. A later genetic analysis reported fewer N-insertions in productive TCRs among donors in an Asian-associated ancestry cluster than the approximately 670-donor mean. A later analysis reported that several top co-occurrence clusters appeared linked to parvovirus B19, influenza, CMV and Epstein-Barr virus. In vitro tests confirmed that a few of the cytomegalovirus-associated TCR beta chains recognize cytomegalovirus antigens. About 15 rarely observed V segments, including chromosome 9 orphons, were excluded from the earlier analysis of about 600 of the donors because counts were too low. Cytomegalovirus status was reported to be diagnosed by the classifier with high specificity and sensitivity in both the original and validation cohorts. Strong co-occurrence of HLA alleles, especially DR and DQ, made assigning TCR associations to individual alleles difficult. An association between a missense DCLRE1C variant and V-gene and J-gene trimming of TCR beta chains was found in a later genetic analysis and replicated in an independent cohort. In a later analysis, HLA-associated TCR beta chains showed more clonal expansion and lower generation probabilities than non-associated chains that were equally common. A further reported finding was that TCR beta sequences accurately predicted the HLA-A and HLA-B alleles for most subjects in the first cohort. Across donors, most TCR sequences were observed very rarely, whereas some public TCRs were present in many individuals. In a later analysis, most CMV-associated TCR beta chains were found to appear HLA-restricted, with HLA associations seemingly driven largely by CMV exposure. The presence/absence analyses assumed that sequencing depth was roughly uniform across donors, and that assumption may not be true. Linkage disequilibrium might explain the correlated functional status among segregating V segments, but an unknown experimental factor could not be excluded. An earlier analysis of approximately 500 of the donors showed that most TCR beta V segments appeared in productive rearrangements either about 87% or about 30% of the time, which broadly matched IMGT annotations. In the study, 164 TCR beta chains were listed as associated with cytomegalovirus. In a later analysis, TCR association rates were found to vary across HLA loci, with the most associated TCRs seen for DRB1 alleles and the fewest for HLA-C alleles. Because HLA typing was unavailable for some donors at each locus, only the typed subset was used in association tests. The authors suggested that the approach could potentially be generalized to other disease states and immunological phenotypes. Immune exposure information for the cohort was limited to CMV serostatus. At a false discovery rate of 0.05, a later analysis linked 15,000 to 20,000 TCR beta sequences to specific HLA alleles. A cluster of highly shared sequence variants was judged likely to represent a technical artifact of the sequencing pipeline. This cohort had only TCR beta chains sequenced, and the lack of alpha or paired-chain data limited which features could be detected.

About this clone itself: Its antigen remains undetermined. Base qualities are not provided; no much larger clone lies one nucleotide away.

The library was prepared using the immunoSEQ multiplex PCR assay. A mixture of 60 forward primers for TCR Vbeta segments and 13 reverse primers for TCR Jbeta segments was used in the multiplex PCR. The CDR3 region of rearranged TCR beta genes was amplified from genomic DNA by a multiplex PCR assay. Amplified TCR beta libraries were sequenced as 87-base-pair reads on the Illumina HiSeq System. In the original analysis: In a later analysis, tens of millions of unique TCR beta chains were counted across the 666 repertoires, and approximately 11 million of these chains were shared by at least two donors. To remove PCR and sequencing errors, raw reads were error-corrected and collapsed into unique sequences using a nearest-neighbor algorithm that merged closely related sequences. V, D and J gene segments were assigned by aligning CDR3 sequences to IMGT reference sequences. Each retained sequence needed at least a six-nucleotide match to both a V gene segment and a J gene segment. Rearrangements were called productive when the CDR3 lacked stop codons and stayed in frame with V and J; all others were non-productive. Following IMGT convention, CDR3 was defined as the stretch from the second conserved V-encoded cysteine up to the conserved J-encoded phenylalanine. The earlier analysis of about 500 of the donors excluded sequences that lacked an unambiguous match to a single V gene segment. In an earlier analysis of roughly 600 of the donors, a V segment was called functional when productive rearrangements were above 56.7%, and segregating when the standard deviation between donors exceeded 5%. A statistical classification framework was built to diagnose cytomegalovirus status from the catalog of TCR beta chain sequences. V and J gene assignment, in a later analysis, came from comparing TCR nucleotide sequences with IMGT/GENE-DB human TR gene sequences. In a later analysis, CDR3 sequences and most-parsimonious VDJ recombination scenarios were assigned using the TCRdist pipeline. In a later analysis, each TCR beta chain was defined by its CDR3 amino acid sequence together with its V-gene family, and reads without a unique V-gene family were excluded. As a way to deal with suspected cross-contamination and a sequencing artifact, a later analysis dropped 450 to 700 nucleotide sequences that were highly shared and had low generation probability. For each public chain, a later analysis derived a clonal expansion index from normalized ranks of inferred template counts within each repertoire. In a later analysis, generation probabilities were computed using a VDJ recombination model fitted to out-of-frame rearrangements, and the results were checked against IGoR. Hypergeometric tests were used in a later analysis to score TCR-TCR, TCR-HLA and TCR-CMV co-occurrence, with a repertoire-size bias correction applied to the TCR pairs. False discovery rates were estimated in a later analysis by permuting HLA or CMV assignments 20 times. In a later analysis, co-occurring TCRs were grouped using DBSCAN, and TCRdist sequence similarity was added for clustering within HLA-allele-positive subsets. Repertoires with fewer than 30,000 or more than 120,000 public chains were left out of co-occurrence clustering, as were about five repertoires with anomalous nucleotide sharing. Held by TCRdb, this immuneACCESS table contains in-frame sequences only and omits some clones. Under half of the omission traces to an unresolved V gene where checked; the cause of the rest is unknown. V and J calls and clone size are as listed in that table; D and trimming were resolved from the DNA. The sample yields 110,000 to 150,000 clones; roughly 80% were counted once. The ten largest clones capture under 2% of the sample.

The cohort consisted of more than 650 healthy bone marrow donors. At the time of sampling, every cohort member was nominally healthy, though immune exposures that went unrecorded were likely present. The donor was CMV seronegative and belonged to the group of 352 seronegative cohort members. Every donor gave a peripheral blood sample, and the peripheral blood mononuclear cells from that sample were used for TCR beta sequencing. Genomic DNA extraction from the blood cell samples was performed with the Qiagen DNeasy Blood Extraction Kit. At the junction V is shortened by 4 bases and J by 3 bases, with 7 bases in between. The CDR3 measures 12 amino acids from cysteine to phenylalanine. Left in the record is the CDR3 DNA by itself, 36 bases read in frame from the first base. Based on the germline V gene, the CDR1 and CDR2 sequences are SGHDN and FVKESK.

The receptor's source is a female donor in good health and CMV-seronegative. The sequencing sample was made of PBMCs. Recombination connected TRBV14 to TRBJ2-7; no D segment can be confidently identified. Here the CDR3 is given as CASSPGFYEQYF. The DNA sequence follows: TGTGCCAGCAGCCCCGGGTTCTACGAGCAGTACTTC.